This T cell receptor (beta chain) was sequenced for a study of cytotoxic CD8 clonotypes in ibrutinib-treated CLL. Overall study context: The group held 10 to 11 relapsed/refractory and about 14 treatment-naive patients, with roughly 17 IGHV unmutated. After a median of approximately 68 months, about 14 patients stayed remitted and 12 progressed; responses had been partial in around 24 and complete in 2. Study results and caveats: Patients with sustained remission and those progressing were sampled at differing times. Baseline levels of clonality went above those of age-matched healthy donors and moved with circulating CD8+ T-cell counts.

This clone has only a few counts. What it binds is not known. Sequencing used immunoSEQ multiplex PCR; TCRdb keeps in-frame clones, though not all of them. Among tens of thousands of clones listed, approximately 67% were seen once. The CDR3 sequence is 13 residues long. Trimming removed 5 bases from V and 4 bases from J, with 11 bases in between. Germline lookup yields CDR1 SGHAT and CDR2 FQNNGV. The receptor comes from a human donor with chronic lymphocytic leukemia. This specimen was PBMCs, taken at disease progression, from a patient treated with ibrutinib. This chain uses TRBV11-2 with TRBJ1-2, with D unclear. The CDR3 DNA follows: TGTGCCAGCAGCCCGGAAGAATCCTATGGCTACACCTTC. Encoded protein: CASSPEESYGYTF.